The 10 T cell receptor beta chains in this list originate from one sample, sequenced in a study of vaccination and CD4 T cells after COVID-19. Treatment of the sample: roughly 10-day PBMC culture with coronavirus spike peptide pools or control peptides (ViraFEST assay). Antigens of these TCRs are unknown. An Oncomine TCR Beta short-read assay was used to sequence the DNA from cultured CD4+ T cells. TCRdb re-analysed the PCR reads in MiXCR, keeping a single row per CDR3 protein. Of 14,000 or so distinct CDR3 sequences listed, 70% to 75% were seen once; the top ten hold roughly 20%. The sample was CD4+ T cells from blood, cultured in vitro. The receptors come from a human donor who had recovered from COVID-19.

The rearrangement links TRBV19 to TRBJ1-5; D gene ambiguous. The germline V gene has CDR1 LNHDA and CDR2 SQIVND (reference sequence). V dropped 9 bases and J dropped 1 base, with 19 bases sitting between them. The CDR3 covers 16 residues. This CDR3 is CASRALFVGSNQPQHF. DNA for the CDR3: TGTGCCAGCAGAGCCCTTTTCGTGGGGAGCAATCAGCCCCAGCATTTT.

This chain joins TRBV6-1 and TRBJ2-3; 12 bases are shared with TRBD1. Germline CDR1 is MNHNS and CDR2 is SASEGT. The CDR3 length is 15 residues. Trimming cost V 5 bases and J 5 bases; bases outside gene matches: 5. CDR3 protein: CASSKGTGGKDTQYF. The CDR3, as DNA: TGTGCCAGCAGTAAGGGGACAGGGGGCAAAGATACGCAGTATTTT.

The chain carries TRBV2 and TRBJ1-6, with TRBD1 matching 7 bases. CDR1 and CDR2 (germline): SNHLY, FYNNEI. Trimming cost V 4 bases and J 14 bases; bases outside gene matches: 14. CDR3 length: 15 amino acids. CDR3 loop: CASSVETGRELTLHF. The CDR3 DNA reads TGTGCCAGCAGTGTCGAGACAGGGCGGGAGTTGACCCTCCACTTT.

The chain links TRBV6-5 to TRBJ1-3; weak D call: TRBD1 (6 bases). The CDR3 runs 16 residues. V lost 2 bases to trimming and J lost 2 bases, with 13 bases between them. Germline-derived CDR1 and CDR2 are MNHEY and SVGAGI. CDR3 residues: CASSYAGQYTGNTIYF. CDR3 nucleotide sequence: TGTGCCAGCAGTTACGCTGGACAGTATACTGGAAACACCATATATTTT.

V usage is TRBV11-3 and J usage is TRBJ2-2, with D tentatively TRBD1 (5 bases). CDR3 size: 16 residues. The V end lost 2 bases, the J end lost 1 base, and 11 bases lay between the germline ends. CDR1 SGHNT and CDR2 YENEEA come from the germline V gene. The CDR3 sequence: CASSLQGQRNTGELFF. The CDR3 bases are TGTGCCAGCAGCTTACAGGGTCAACGGAACACCGGGGAGCTGTTTTTT. The full variable domain, its missing parts supplied by reference TRBV11-3 and TRBJ2-2, is EAGVVQSPRYKIIEKKQPVAFWCNPISGHNTLYWYLQNLGQGPELLIRYENEEAVDDSQLPKDRFSAERLKGVDSTLKIQPAELGDSAVYLCASSLQGQRNTGELFFGEGSRLTVL.

J is TRBJ1-5 and V is TRBV30; no clear D gene. The CDR3 loop spans 14 amino acids. V lost 4 bases and J 0 bases, leaving 10 bases between the germline ends. In germline, CDR1 is GTSNPN, CDR2 SVGIG (reference sequence). The chain's CDR3 is CAWTDGHSNQPQHF. The CDR3 nucleotides are TGTGCCTGGACCGACGGTCATAGCAATCAGCCCCAGCATTTT. The whole variable domain, filled in from reference TRBV30 and TRBJ1-5, reads SQTIHQWPATLVQPVGSPLSLECTVEGTSNPNLYWYRQAAGRGLQLLFYSVGIGQISSEVPQNLSASRPQDRQFILSSKKLLLSDSGFYLCAWTDGHSNQPQHFGDGTRLSIL.

The V and J genes are TRBV6-5 and TRBJ1-5; possibly TRBD1 for D (6 bases). Germline values: CDR1 MNHEY, CDR2 SVGAGI. Trimming stripped 3 bases from V and 6 bases from J, with 12 bases between. The CDR3 loop spans 14 amino acids. As DNA, the CDR3 is TGTGCCAGCAGTTATTCAGGGGCCGGTCAGCCCCAGCATTTT. Translated, it gives CASSYSGAGQPQHF.

This chain links TRBV7-8 with TRBJ1-2; D is unclear. Looked up from germline, CDR1 is SGHVS and CDR2 is FQNEAQ. Between the trimmed V and J ends, which lost 1 base and 3 bases, there was a span of 6 bases. There are 13 residues in the CDR3. This CDR3 reads CASSLGQDYGYTF. In nucleotides, the CDR3 is TGTGCCAGCAGCTTAGGGCAGGACTATGGCTACACCTTC.

This clonotype was observed a few times. V usage is TRBV7-2 and J usage is TRBJ1-2; TRBD1 matches at 7 bases. Germline V CDR1 and CDR2: SGHTA, FQGNSA. This CDR3 comprises 14 residues. The V gene end was trimmed by 1 base and the J gene end by 10 bases; junction bases not matched to a gene: 9. The CDR3 region is CASSLGQGRLDYTF. The CDR3 DNA sequence: TGTGCCAGCAGCTTAGGACAGGGAAGGCTGGACTACACCTTC. The whole variable domain, filled in from reference TRBV7-2 and TRBJ1-2, reads GAGVSQSPSNKVTEKGKDVELRCDPISGHTALYWYRQSLGQGLEFLIYFQGNSAPDKSGLPSDRFSAERTGGSVSTLTIQRTQQEDSAVYLCASSLGQGRLDYTFGSGTRLTVV.

This clonotype came up a few times. This sequence joins TRBV10-3 and TRBJ1-5, with a tentative D call TRBD1 (5 bases). The V end was cut by 6 bases, the J end by 3 bases, with 9 bases between. Germline assignment: CDR1 ENHRY and CDR2 SYGVKD. This CDR3 region has 13 residues. Here the CDR3 DNA reads TGTGCCATCAGGGGGGACCTCAATCAGCCCCAGCATTTT. This translates into CAIRGDLNQPQHF.